Below, one TCR beta chain is given with its context. Its antigen target is currently unknown. The sample holds no much larger clone one base away, and base qualities are not on file. The data belong to a study of blood T cell repertoires in COVID-19 (TCRdb year 2020). In the study overall: Samples from collaborators originated in the United States, Italy and Spain and spanned both the acute and convalescent phases of COVID-19. The prospective study material was composed of cDNA or gDNA derived from T cells, B-cell-depleted T cells, or PBMCs. Subjects who had been exposed to COVID-19, were actively infected with it, or had recovered from it provided the deeply sampled blood TCRbeta repertoires that made up the dataset. A freely available public database, intended as a resource for researchers studying the immune response to SARS-CoV-2, is where the repertoires were released. The samples were drawn from two sources: the first 160 participants of the ongoing ImmuneRACE study, and 1,000 to 1,500 subjects contributed by 6 global collaborators. Nearly every sample came with metadata listing a de-identified subject ID, COVID-19 status, age in years and sex. Where available, HLA class I and class II types were taken from metadata supplied by the sample provider and were not determined by assay-based typing.

Spanning cysteine to phenylalanine, the CDR3 consists of 13 amino acids. This entry keeps only the CDR3 DNA: 39 bases, framed from base 1. The germline ends are 8 bases apart after V is trimmed by 6 bases and J by 2 bases. Participants in the prospective study were enrolled through a virtual design, were aged 18 to 89 years, and lived in about two dozen United States geographic areas. Cohort assignment in the prospective study relied on participant-reported clinical history from a screening survey and a study questionnaire. Exposed participants had been in contact, within 2 weeks of entering the study, with a person who had a PCR-confirmed or clinician-diagnosed case of COVID-19. In the prospective study, mobile phlebotomists collected whole blood, serum and a nasopharyngeal or oropharyngeal swab from each participant. Prospective study participants could optionally give additional blood draws and questionnaires over an approximately 2-month period. Blood samples from the prospective study were shipped frozen or at room temperature prior to DNA extraction.

TCRbeta CDR3 regions were amplified from genomic DNA using the immunoSEQ Assay, a bias-controlled multiplex PCR. As for the authors' bioinformatics: The number of nucleated cells in each sample was estimated from the amplification of reference gene primers within the assay. To quantify the absolute abundance of each unique TCRbeta CDR3 rearrangement, sequence reads were collapsed and filtered. For each sample, productive Simpson clonality was calculated by taking the square root of Simpson's diversity index across productive rearrangements. TCRdb limited this immuneACCESS table to in-frame rearrangements with V and J called. A share of clones is missing; checked studies link under half to unresolved V genes, and the rest is unexplained. The DNA gave D and trimming, while V, J and clone size come from that table. In this sample the table shows about 270,000 clones, approximately 90% of which occur a single time. Less than 3.5% of the sample belongs to the ten largest clones.

The investigation overall reported the following: The amount of clinical and demographic metadata varied by source and participant and was provided uncurated.

The clonotype was recovered from a man aged 40-50 years who had been exposed to COVID-19. The sequence joins TRBV12-3 or TRBV12-4 to TRBJ1-5; the D gene lacks a confident call. The sequencing input was PBMCs or T cells enriched from blood (not recorded which). Here the CDR3 is given as CASRLGGNQPQHF. The bases are TGTGCCAGCAGGCTTGGAGGCAATCAGCCCCAGCATTTT.